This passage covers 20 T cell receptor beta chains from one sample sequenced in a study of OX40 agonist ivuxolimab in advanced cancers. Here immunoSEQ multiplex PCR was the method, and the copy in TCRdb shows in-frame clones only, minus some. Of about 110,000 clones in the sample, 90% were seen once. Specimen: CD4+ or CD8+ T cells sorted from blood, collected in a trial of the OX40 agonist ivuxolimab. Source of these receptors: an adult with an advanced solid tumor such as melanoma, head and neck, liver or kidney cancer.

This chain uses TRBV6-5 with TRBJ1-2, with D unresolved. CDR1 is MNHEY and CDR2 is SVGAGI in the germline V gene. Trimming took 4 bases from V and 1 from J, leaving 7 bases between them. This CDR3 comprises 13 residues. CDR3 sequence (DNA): TGTGCCAGCAGTTTACAACGTAACTATGGCTACACCTTC. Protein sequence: CASSLQRNYGYTF.

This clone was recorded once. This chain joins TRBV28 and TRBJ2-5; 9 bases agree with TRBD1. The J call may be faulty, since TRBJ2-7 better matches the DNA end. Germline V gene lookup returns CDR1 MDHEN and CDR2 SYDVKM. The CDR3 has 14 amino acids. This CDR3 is CASSSEDRGYEQYF. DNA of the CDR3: TGTGCCAGCAGTTCGGAGGACAGGGGTTACGAGCAGTACTTC.

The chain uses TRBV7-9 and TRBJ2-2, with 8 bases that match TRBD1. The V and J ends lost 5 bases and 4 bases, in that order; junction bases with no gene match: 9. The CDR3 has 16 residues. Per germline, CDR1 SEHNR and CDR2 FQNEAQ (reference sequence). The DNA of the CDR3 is TGTGCCAGCAGCCGCGGACAGGGTTTAATCACCGGGGAGCTGTTTTTT. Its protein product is CASSRGQGLITGELFF.

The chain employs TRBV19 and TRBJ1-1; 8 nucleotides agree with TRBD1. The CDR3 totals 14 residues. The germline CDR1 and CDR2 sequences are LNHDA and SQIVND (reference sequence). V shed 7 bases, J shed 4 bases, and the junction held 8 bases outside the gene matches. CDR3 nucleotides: TGTGCCAGTACCGCGGACAGGGCGGTCACTGAAGCTTTCTTT. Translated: CASTADRAVTEAFF.

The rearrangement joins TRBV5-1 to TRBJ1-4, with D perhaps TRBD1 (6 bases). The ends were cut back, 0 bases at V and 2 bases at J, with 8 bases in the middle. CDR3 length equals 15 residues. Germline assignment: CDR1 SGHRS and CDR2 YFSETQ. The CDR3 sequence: CASSLAGETNEKLFF. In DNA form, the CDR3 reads TGCGCCAGCAGCTTGGCAGGGGAGACTAATGAAAAACTGTTTTTT.

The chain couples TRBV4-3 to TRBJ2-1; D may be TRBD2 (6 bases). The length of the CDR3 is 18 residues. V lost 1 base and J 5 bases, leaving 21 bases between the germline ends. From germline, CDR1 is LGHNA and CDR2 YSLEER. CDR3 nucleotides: TGCGCCAGCAGCCAAGTTACCCCCTCGAGGCGGGGAGACAATGAGCAGTTCTTC. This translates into CASSQVTPSRRGDNEQFF.

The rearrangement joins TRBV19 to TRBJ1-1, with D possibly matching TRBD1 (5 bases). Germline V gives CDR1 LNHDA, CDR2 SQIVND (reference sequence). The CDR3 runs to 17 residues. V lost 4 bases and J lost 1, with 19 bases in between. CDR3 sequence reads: CASSSGAYWRGNTEAFF. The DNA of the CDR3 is TGTGCCAGTAGTAGTGGCGCCTATTGGAGGGGGAACACTGAAGCTTTCTTT.

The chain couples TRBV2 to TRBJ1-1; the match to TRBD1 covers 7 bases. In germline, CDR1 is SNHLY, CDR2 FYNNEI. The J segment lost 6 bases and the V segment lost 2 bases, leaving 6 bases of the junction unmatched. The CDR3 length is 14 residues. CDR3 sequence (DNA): TGTGCCAGCAGTGAATGGGGACAGATGGCTGAAGCTTTCTTT. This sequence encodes CASSEWGQMAEAFF.

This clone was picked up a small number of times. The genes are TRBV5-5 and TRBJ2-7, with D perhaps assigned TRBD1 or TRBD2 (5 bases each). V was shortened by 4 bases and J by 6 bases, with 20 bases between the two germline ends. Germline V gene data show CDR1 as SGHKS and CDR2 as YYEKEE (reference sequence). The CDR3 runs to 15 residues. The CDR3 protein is CASSPGVGERGEQYF. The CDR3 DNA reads TGTGCCAGCAGCCCTGGTGTGGGTGAGAGGGGCGAGCAGTACTTC.

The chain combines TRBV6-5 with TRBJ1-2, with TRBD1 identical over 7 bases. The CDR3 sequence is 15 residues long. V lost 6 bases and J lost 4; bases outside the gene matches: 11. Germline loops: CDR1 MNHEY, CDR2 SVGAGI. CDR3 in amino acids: CASSLGSRQGYGYTF. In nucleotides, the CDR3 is TGTGCCAGCAGCCTCGGCTCACGACAGGGCTATGGCTACACCTTC.

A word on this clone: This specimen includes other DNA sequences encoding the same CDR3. The CDR3 nucleotides are TGTGCCAGCAGTTGGCGGGGGATGAACACTGAAGCTTTCTTT. It encodes CASSWRGMNTEAFF. The chain recombines TRBV27 with TRBJ1-1; a weak D match, TRBD1 (5 bases). Trimming pared 4 bases from V and 0 bases from J, leaving 9 bases between. This CDR3 has 14 amino acids. Germline V gene lookup returns CDR1 MNHEY and CDR2 SMNVEV (reference sequence).

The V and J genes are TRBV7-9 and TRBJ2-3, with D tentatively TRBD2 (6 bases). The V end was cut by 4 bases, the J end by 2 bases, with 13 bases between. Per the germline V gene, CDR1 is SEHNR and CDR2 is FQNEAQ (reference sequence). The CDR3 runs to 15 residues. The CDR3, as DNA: TGTGCCAGCAGCTCGGGACTTTACCCCACAGATACGCAGTATTTT. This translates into CASSSGLYPTDTQYF. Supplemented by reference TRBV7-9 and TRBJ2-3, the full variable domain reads DTGVSQNPRHKITKRGQNVTFRCDPISEHNRLYWYRQTLGQGPEFLTYFQNEAQLEKSRLLSDRFSAERPKGSFSTLEIQRTEQGDSAMYLCASSSGLYPTDTQYFGPGTRLTVL.

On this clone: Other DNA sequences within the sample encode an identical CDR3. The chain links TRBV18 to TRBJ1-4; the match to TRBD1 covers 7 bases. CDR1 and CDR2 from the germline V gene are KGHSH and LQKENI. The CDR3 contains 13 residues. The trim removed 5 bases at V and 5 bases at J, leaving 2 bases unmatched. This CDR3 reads CASSRGRNEKLFF. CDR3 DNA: TGTGCCAGCTCAAGGGGGCGCAATGAAAAACTGTTTTTT.

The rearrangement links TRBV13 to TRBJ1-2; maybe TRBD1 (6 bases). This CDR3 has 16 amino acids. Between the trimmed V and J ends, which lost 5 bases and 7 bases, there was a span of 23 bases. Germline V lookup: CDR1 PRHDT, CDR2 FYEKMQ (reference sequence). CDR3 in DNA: TGTGCCAGCAGCCACCTTACAGGGTCCCCTACTAGTGGCTACACCTTC. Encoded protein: CASSHLTGSPTSGYTF.

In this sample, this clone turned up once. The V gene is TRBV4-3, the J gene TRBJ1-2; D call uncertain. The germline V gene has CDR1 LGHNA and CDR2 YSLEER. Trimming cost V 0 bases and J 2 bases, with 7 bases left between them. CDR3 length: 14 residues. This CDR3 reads CASSQELLNYGYTF. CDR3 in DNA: TGCGCCAGCAGCCAAGAGTTATTGAACTATGGCTACACCTTC.

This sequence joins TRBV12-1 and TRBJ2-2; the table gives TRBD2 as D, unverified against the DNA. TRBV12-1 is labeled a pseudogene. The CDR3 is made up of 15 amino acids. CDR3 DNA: TGTGCCAGCAGCTTTGGTCTAGCGGGGTACGGGGAGCTGTTTTTT. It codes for CASSFGLAGYGELFF.

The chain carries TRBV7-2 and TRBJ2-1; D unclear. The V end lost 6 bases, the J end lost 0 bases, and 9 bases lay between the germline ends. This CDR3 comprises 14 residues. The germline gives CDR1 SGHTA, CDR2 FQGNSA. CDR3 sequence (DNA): TGTGCCAGCAGTCCACAGAGCTCCTACAATGAGCAGTTCTTC. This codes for CASSPQSSYNEQFF.

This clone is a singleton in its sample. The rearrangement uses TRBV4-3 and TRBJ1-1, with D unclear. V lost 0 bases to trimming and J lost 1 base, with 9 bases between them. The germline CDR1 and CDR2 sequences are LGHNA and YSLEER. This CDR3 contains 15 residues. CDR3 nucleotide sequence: TGCGCCAGCAGCCAAGATGCCGACCAGAACACTGAAGCTTTCTTT. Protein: CASSQDADQNTEAFF.

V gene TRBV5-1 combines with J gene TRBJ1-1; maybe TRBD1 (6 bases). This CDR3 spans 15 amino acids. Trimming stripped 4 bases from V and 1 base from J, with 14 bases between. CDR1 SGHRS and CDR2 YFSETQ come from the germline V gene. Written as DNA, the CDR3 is TGCGCCAGCAGCCCCTGGGGGGCAGAGAACACTGAAGCTTTCTTT. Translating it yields CASSPWGAENTEAFF.

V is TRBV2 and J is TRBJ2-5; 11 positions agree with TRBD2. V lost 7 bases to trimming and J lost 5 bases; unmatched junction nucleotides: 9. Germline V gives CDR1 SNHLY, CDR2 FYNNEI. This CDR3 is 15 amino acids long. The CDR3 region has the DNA TGTGCCAGCACCCGACTAGCGGGGTCAGTGGAGACCCAGTACTTC. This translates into CASTRLAGSVETQYF.